This T cell receptor (beta chain) was found in a study of T cell repertoires in cytomegalovirus infection. For the study at large: CMV infection together with matching HLA type was indicated by public TCR beta signatures.

This clonotype was detected a few times. The target antigen is unknown. The study, taken as a whole, reports: Dominant in the ex vivo response were TCR beta clonotypes restricted by HLA-C and specific for CMV.

Using its own MiXCR run on the reads, TCRdb lists one record per CDR3 protein. Among 200,000 to 300,000 distinct CDR3 sequences, approximately 9% were seen once, and the ten largest hold less than 15%. Germline V gene sequence: CDR1 SQVTM, CDR2 ANQGSEA. Trimming pared 5 bases from V and 3 bases from J, leaving 14 bases between. This CDR3 comprises 13 residues. The chain employs TRBV29-1 and TRBJ2-7; D remains ambiguous. This TCR was recovered from a human donor in good health (CMV status not recorded). Some clones in this sample may be carry-over from other donors' samples. The sample consisted of PBMCs. CDR3 sequence: CSVQFVVNYEQYF. DNA of the CDR3: TGCAGCGTTCAGTTCGTAGTCAACTACGAGCAGTACTTC.